Sequencing of this T cell receptor beta chain was carried out in a study of blood T cell repertoires in COVID-19. Background on the study: Sample material is recorded as cDNA or gDNA derived from T cells, B-cell-depleted T cells, or PBMCs.

The CDR3 has 14 amino acids. Trimming took 6 bases from V and 0 from J, leaving 11 bases between them. CDR1 and CDR2 from the germline V gene are MDHEN and SYDVKM. In the original processing: Scientists estimated how many nucleated cells there were by amplifying reference gene primers. Some clones are missing from TCRdb's copy, which holds only in-frame ones; the method was immunoSEQ multiplex PCR. From that table come the V and J calls and clone size; the DNA was used to work out D and trimming. The data hold fewer than 45,000 clones, with about 90% observed a single time. Sequenced: peripheral blood. The receptor's source is a woman in her thirties in a cohort sampled during active COVID-19. The chain joins TRBV28 to TRBJ1-2, with a tentative D call TRBD1 (5 bases). In DNA, the CDR3 is TGTGCCAGCAGCCCTTTACAGGCTAACTATGGCTACACCTTC. It is translated as CASSPLQANYGYTF.